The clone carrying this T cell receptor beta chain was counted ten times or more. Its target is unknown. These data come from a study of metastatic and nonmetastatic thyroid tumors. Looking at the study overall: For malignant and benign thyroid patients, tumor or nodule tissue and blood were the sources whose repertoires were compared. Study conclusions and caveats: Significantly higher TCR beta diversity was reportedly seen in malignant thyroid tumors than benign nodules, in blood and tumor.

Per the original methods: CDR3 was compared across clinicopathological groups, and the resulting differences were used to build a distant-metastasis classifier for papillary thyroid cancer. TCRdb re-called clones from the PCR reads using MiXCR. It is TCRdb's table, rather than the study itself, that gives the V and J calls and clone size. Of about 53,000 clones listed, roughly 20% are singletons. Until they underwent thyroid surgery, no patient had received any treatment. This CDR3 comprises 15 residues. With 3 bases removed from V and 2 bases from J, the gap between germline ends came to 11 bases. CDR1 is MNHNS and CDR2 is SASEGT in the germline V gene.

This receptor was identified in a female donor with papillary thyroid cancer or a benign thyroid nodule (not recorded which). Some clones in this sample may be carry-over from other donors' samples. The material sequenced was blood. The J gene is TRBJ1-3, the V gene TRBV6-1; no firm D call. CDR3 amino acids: CASSDSGSPGNTIYF. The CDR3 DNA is TGTGCCAGCAGTGACTCGGGGTCCCCTGGAAACACCATATATTTT.